Shown below are 31 T cell receptor beta chains from a single sample sequenced in a study of CD4 T cells in relation to SARS-CoV-2 and coronaviruses. Generated by immunoSEQ multiplex PCR, the TCRdb table keeps only in-frame clones and is missing some. The sample holds 20,000 or so clones, about 80% seen once. These TCRs are of unknown antigen specificity. Before the COVID-19 pandemic, during about 2011-2019, CD4+ T cells were taken from unexposed donors. Isolation of CD4+ T cells took place after less than 13 days in culture. Sequencing used CD4+ T cells from PBMCs, cultured in vitro. The receptors originated from a human donor in good health.

There are a few counts of this clone. This chain joins TRBV19 and TRBJ2-3; 7 positions match TRBD1. CDR1 and CDR2 from the germline V gene are LNHDA and SQIVND (reference sequence). CDR3 size: 14 residues. Trimming took 8 bases from V and 2 from J; bases not matched to a gene: 7. The CDR3 sequence: CASGKTGPTDTQYF. In DNA form, the CDR3 reads TGTGCCAGTGGAAAGACAGGGCCCACAGATACGCAGTATTTT. Full variable domain (remainder filled in from reference TRBV19 and TRBJ2-3): DGGITQSPKYLFRKEGQNVTLSCEQNLNHDAMYWYRQDPGQGLRLIYYSQIVNDFQKGDIAEGYSVSREKKESFPLTVTSAQKNPTAFYLCASGKTGPTDTQYFGPGTRLTVL.

The rearrangement uses TRBV2 and TRBJ2-7; TRBD1 matches 12 bases. Germline V gene data show CDR1 as SNHLY and CDR2 as FYNNEI. J gave up 10 bases and V 3 bases, and 16 bases lay outside the gene matches. The CDR3 has 17 residues. Written as DNA, the CDR3 is TGTGCCAGCAGTGAGTTGCTTATGGGACAGGGGGCAGAAGAACAGTACTTC. Encoded protein: CASSELLMGQGAEEQYF.

V and J are TRBV18 and TRBJ1-6; 10 nucleotides match TRBD1. The V and J ends lost 5 bases and 7 bases, in that order; junction bases with no gene match: 8. This CDR3 comprises 16 residues. Per germline, CDR1 KGHSH and CDR2 LQKENI. The CDR3 DNA is TGTGCCAGCTCATCCACGACAGGGGGCGCAAATTCACCCCTCCACTTT. Translation: CASSSTTGGANSPLHF.

The table lists this clone with a few counts. The chain employs TRBV6-1 and TRBJ2-2; D not certain. Per the germline V gene, CDR1 is MNHNS and CDR2 is SASEGT. This CDR3 comprises 14 residues. The V end was cut by 0 bases, the J end by 5 bases, with 7 bases between. This chain's CDR3 is CASSEAPETGELFF. The DNA for the CDR3 is TGTGCCAGCAGTGAAGCTCCAGAAACCGGGGAGCTGTTTTTT.

The V call is TRBV5-8, the J call TRBJ1-4; the D gene is possibly TRBD1 (6 bases). The length of the CDR3 is 17 residues. V lost 0 bases, J lost 0 bases, and 12 bases lay in between. Germline CDR1 is SGHTS and CDR2 is YDEGEE. The CDR3 DNA follows: TGTGCCAGCAGCTTGGGCAGGGGACTAGCAACTAATGAAAAACTGTTTTTT. It translates to CASSLGRGLATNEKLFF. Full variable domain (outside the CDR3, taken from reference TRBV5-8 and TRBJ1-4): EAGVTQSPTHLIKTRGQQATLRCSPISGHTSVYWYQQALGLGLQFLLWYDEGEERNRGNFPPRFSGRQFPNYSSELNVNALELEDSALYLCASSLGRGLATNEKLFFGSGTQLSVL.

The chain joins TRBV5-6 to TRBJ1-5; D ambiguous. Germline lookup yields CDR1 SGHDT and CDR2 YYEEEE. V lost 1 base and J 6 bases, leaving 14 bases between the germline ends. This CDR3 has 15 amino acids. The CDR3 region is CASSLKQVGRQPQHF. CDR3 DNA sequence: TGTGCCAGCAGCTTGAAGCAGGTGGGTCGTCAGCCCCAGCATTTT.

J is TRBJ2-5 and V is TRBV5-1, with D perhaps assigned TRBD1 or TRBD2 (5 bases each). The CDR3 length is 15 residues. Looked up from germline, CDR1 is SGHRS and CDR2 is YFSETQ. The V end lost 2 bases, the J end lost 6 bases, and 17 bases lay between the germline ends. The CDR3 DNA reads TGCGCCAGCAGCTTAAGCGGCGAGAAGGGGAAGACCCAGTACTTC. Translating it yields CASSLSGEKGKTQYF.

DNA for the CDR3: TGTGCCAGCAGCGTAGAAGGACTAGCGGGAGGAAAAGCGAACACCGGGGAGCTGTTTTTT. Protein product: CASSVEGLAGGKANTGELFF. The V gene is TRBV9, the J gene TRBJ2-2, with 14 bases fitting TRBD2. Per germline, CDR1 SGDLS and CDR2 YYNGEE. The CDR3 is 20 amino acids. The junction had 7 bases not matched to a gene; V was cut back by 0 bases and J by 0 bases.

CDR3: CSVRRTGLYTEAFF. CDR3 sequence (DNA): TGCAGCGTTCGGAGGACAGGGCTATACACTGAAGCTTTCTTT. The chain couples TRBV29-1 to TRBJ1-1, with 8 bases that match TRBD1. The V gene end was trimmed by 5 bases and the J gene end by 3 bases; junction bases not matched to a gene: 8. Germline-derived CDR1 and CDR2 are SQVTM and ANQGSEA. This CDR3 comprises 14 residues.

The chain uses TRBV18 and TRBJ2-3; TRBD1 aligns across 7 bases. This CDR3 region has 13 residues. The J segment lost 4 bases and the V segment lost 6 bases, leaving 4 bases of the junction unmatched. Germline CDR1 and CDR2: KGHSH and LQKENI. The CDR3 DNA is TGTGCCAGCTCGCGACAGGGCCCAGATACGCAGTATTTT. It translates to CASSRQGPDTQYF.

The chain is built from TRBV5-1 and TRBJ2-3; TRBD2 aligns across 13 bases. This CDR3 comprises 15 residues. Looked up from germline, CDR1 is SGHRS and CDR2 is YFSETQ. Trimming cost V 4 bases and J 6 bases; bases outside gene matches: 5. The CDR3 nucleotides read TGCGCCAGCAGCCCGTCGGGACTAGCGGGGGATACGCAGTATTTT. Residues: CASSPSGLAGDTQYF.

This clone has only a few counts. The rearrangement links TRBV6-6 to TRBJ2-7; TRBD2 agrees at 12 bases. Germline trimming cut 5 bases from V and 3 bases from J; bases unmatched to any gene: 8. Looked up from germline, CDR1 is MNHNY and CDR2 is SVGAGI (reference sequence). The length of the CDR3 is 16 residues. CDR3 nucleotide sequence: TGTGCCAGCAGTGTTCTGACTAGCGGGAGTTACTACGAGCAGTACTTC. This gives the protein CASSVLTSGSYYEQYF.

The rearrangement joins TRBV5-1 to TRBJ2-5, with 7 bases matching TRBD2. Trimming cost V 4 bases and J 5 bases; bases outside gene matches: 11. The CDR3 totals 15 residues. Germline loops: CDR1 SGHRS, CDR2 YFSETQ. The CDR3 DNA reads as TGCGCCAGCAGCCAGACCGGGGGGATAATGGAGACCCAGTACTTC. Its protein product is CASSQTGGIMETQYF.

V is TRBV5-6 and J is TRBJ1-5; unclear D gene. V was trimmed by 0 bases and J by 1 base, leaving 8 bases between them. There are 15 residues in the CDR3. Per the germline V gene, CDR1 is SGHDT and CDR2 is YYEEEE. DNA for the CDR3: TGTGCCAGCAGCTTGGCCTTCTTCAGCAATCAGCCCCAGCATTTT. Amino acids: CASSLAFFSNQPQHF.

This chain joins TRBV5-4 and TRBJ1-1, with 8 bases aligning to TRBD1. V was pared by 4 bases and J by 1 base, with 9 bases of the junction left unmatched. CDR1 and CDR2 (germline): SGHNT, YYREEE (reference sequence). The CDR3 sequence is 16 residues long. CDR3 protein: CASSHPGQGPNTEAFF. CDR3 bases: TGTGCCAGCAGCCACCCAGGACAGGGACCGAACACTGAAGCTTTCTTT.

The genes are TRBV6-5 and TRBJ1-5; 9 bases align to TRBD1. The V gene end was trimmed by 5 bases and the J gene end by 6 bases; junction bases not matched to a gene: 5. This CDR3 is built from 14 residues. Germline-derived CDR1 and CDR2 are MNHEY and SVGAGI. The CDR3 here is CASSRDRAPQPQHF. CDR3 coding DNA: TGTGCCAGCAGTCGGGACAGGGCTCCTCAGCCCCAGCATTTT.

V usage is TRBV5-1 and J usage is TRBJ2-2; 8 bases line up with TRBD1. Germline V gene sequence: CDR1 SGHRS, CDR2 YFSETQ. The V gene end was trimmed by 4 bases and the J gene end by 3 bases; junction bases not matched to a gene: 5. The CDR3 runs 15 residues. The CDR3, as DNA: TGCGCCAGCAGCACCGGGACAGGCTACACCGGGGAGCTGTTTTTT. Translating it yields CASSTGTGYTGELFF.

The chain employs TRBV7-9 and TRBJ2-7, with D tentatively TRBD1 (6 bases). Trimming left V 5 bases short and J 3 bases short, with 14 bases between. The CDR3 totals 14 residues. CDR1 and CDR2 (germline): SEHNR, FQNEAQ (reference sequence). Here the CDR3 reads CASSPQGKFYEQYF. The CDR3 DNA sequence: TGTGCCAGCAGCCCACAGGGCAAGTTCTACGAGCAGTACTTC. The whole variable domain, filled in from reference TRBV7-9 and TRBJ2-7, reads DTGVSQNPRHKITKRGQNVTFRCDPISEHNRLYWYRQTLGQGPEFLTYFQNEAQLEKSRLLSDRFSAERPKGSFSTLEIQRTEQGDSAMYLCASSPQGKFYEQYFGPGTRLTVT.

The V and J genes are TRBV19 and TRBJ2-7, with 7 bases lining up with TRBD1. Germline assignment: CDR1 LNHDA and CDR2 SQIVND (reference sequence). J was trimmed by 7 bases and V by 5 bases; bases with no gene match: 11. The CDR3 is 14 residues long. CDR3 DNA: TGTGCCAGTAGTCCCCGGACAGGTTCGCGGGAGCAGTACTTC. It codes for CASSPRTGSREQYF.

The gene calls are TRBV19 and TRBJ1-5, with D hard to call. Germline assignment: CDR1 LNHDA and CDR2 SQIVND (reference sequence). The V and J ends lost 1 base and 3 bases respectively, with 13 bases between them. The CDR3 contains 16 residues. CDR3 DNA: TGTGCCAGTAGTATAGCCGTGGGAGGGCCCAATCAGCCCCAGCATTTT. It yields the protein CASSIAVGGPNQPQHF.

This sequence joins TRBV10-3 and TRBJ2-7; D gene uncertain. Looked up from germline, CDR1 is ENHRY and CDR2 is SYGVKD. The CDR3 loop spans 14 amino acids. With 0 bases removed from V and 2 bases from J, the gap between germline ends came to 8 bases. CDR3 DNA: TGTGCCATCAGTGAGTCCGGCCCCACCTACGAGCAGTACTTC. It translates to CAISESGPTYEQYF.

This clone was recorded once. The V call is TRBV3-1 (or the pseudogene TRBV3-2), the J call TRBJ2-7; D is undetermined. Trimming took off 2 bases at V and 5 bases at J, with 7 bases between the two ends. The CDR3 runs 12 residues. Germline V gives CDR1 LGHDT, CDR2 YNNKEL (reference sequence). DNA for the CDR3: TGTGCCAGCAGCCAAAGCAGCCACGAGCAGTACTTC. Its translation is CASSQSSHEQYF.

This clone was picked up one time. The chain is built from TRBV2 and TRBJ2-3, with TRBD2 as a possible D gene (5 bases). Germline CDR1 is SNHLY and CDR2 is FYNNEI. The length of the CDR3 is 14 residues. V lost 0 bases and J lost 6, with 10 bases in between. The CDR3 spells CASSEALVGDTQYF. The DNA for the CDR3 is TGTGCCAGCAGTGAAGCACTAGTTGGGGATACGCAGTATTTT. Filled out from reference TRBV2 and TRBJ2-3, the complete variable domain reads EPEVTQTPSHQVTQMGQEVILRCVPISNHLYFYWYRQILGQKVEFLVSFYNNEISEKSEIFDDQFSVERPDGSNFTLKIRSTKLEDSAMYFCASSEALVGDTQYFGPGTRLTVL.

This clone was counted a single time. The gene calls are TRBV2 and TRBJ2-1; TRBD2 might be the D (6 bases). The germline V and J ends were trimmed by 3 bases and 10 bases, with 13 bases remaining between them. This CDR3 region has 13 residues. Per germline, CDR1 SNHLY and CDR2 FYNNEI. The CDR3 DNA reads as TGTGCCAGCAGTGAGGAGCGGGCCCGAGAGCAGTTCTTC. It codes for CASSEERAREQFF.

V gene TRBV2 combines with J gene TRBJ2-1; D is undetermined. Germline assignment: CDR1 SNHLY and CDR2 FYNNEI. CDR3 length equals 14 residues. V dropped 3 bases and J dropped 1 base, with 7 bases sitting between them. The CDR3 loop reads CASSEELSYNEQFF. CDR3 DNA sequence: TGTGCCAGCAGTGAGGAGCTTTCCTACAATGAGCAGTTCTTC.

The chain has TRBV7-9 and TRBJ2-3; D is unclear. Trimming cost V 0 bases and J 3 bases, with 7 bases left between them. The CDR3 length is 14 residues. Germline CDR1 is SEHNR and CDR2 is FQNEAQ (reference sequence). The CDR3 nucleotides are TGTGCCAGCAGCTTAGCGCTAGGGACAGATACGCAGTATTTT. It codes for CASSLALGTDTQYF.

The chain links TRBV7-9 to TRBJ1-6, with D possibly matching TRBD1 (5 bases). Trimming removed 1 base from V and 9 bases from J, with 7 bases in between. The CDR3 extends over 13 amino acids. Germline V gene lookup returns CDR1 SEHNR and CDR2 FQNEAQ (reference sequence). DNA for the CDR3: TGTGCCAGCAGCTTAGGGGGGATTTCACCCCTCCACTTT. Its protein product is CASSLGGISPLHF. Looking up the rest from reference TRBV7-9 and TRBJ1-6 gives the full variable domain: DTGVSQNPRHKITKRGQNVTFRCDPISEHNRLYWYRQTLGQGPEFLTYFQNEAQLEKSRLLSDRFSAERPKGSFSTLEIQRTEQGDSAMYLCASSLGGISPLHFGNGTRLTVT.

This sequence joins TRBV5-6 and TRBJ2-7; D gene unclear. V was cut by 1 base and J by 0 bases, with 11 bases left in between. CDR3 length: 15 amino acids. Germline V lookup: CDR1 SGHDT, CDR2 YYEEEE. CDR3: CASSLPLGSSYEQYF. CDR3 nucleotides: TGTGCCAGCAGCTTGCCATTAGGCAGCTCCTACGAGCAGTACTTC.

The chain links TRBV5-1 to TRBJ1-2; D perhaps matches TRBD1 (5 bases). The CDR3 is 15 residues long. CDR1 is SGHRS, CDR2 YFSETQ, per germline. Trimming shortened V by 0 bases and J by 6 bases, and 15 bases separated the two germline ends. The CDR3 sequence is CASSLEGRVENGYTF. CDR3 bases: TGCGCCAGCAGCTTGGAGGGACGGGTGGAGAATGGCTACACCTTC.

The chain carries TRBV6-5 and TRBJ1-1; weak D call: TRBD1 (5 bases). The CDR3 spans 14 residues. Germline V gene sequence: CDR1 MNHEY, CDR2 SVGAGI. V lost 5 bases and J 3 bases, leaving 13 bases between the germline ends. Here the CDR3 DNA reads TGTGCCAGCAGTAGGGGTTTCAGGGACACTGAAGCTTTCTTT. This gives the protein CASSRGFRDTEAFF.

The chain carries TRBV5-1 and TRBJ2-7; D ambiguous. Germline assignment: CDR1 SGHRS and CDR2 YFSETQ. Trimming pared 6 bases from V and 2 bases from J, leaving 0 bases between. The CDR3 is made up of 9 amino acids. The CDR3 loop reads CASTYEQYF. The CDR3 coding sequence is TGCGCCAGCACCTACGAGCAGTACTTC.